These 11 T cell receptor beta chains share one sample of origin, sequenced in a study of blood T cell repertoires in COVID-19. TCRdb keeps only in-frame clones here, not all; method: immunoSEQ multiplex PCR. The sample records 65,000 or so clones, approximately 80% being singletons. The specimen sequenced was peripheral blood. All receptors come from a woman between 70 and 85 years old with acute or convalescent COVID-19.

This clone has a handful of counts. The rearrangement links TRBV7-2 to TRBJ2-1; possible D gene TRBD2, 6 bases. Trimming cost V 7 bases and J 15 bases, with 25 bases left between them. Per the germline V gene, CDR1 is SGHTA and CDR2 is FQGNSA. The CDR3 loop spans 14 amino acids. This chain's CDR3 is CASTAGPSVSRVFF. CDR3 DNA sequence: TGTGCCAGCACCGCGGGGCCGTCCGTATCTCGCGTGTTCTTC.

This chain connects TRBV12-3 or TRBV12-4 to TRBJ1-2, with a possible D match to TRBD1 (5 bases). CDR3 length: 13 residues. V lost 3 bases, J lost 7 bases, and 12 bases lay in between. This CDR3 reads CASSLVGDGGYTF. The CDR3 nucleotides read TGTGCCAGCAGTTTGGTAGGGGATGGTGGCTACACCTTC.

This clone was seen just once. This sequence joins TRBV21-1 and TRBJ2-7; the listed D gene, TRBD1, was not tested against the DNA. TRBV21-1 is noted as a pseudogene. The CDR3 totals 12 residues. This CDR3 is CARTQGAYEQYF. CDR3 sequence (DNA): TGTGCCAGAACCCAGGGGGCCTACGAGCAGTACTTC.

The rearrangement links TRBV11-2 to TRBJ2-2; no clear D gene. The CDR3 spans 12 residues. Germline CDR1 reads SGHAT; CDR2 reads FQNNGV. Trimming pared 5 bases from V and 2 bases from J, leaving 3 bases between. CDR3 protein: CASSVNTGELFF. CDR3 in DNA: TGTGCCAGCAGCGTAAACACCGGGGAGCTGTTTTTT.

This chain joins TRBV25-1 and TRBJ1-2; D not resolved. CDR1 is MGHDK, CDR2 SYGVNS, per germline. The CDR3 length is 13 residues. V was clipped by 1 base and J by 4 bases, with 7 bases between them. CDR3 loop: CASSEWASYGYTF. The CDR3, as DNA: TGTGCCAGCAGTGAATGGGCCAGCTATGGCTACACCTTC.

The V and J genes are TRBV7-2 and TRBJ2-5; TRBD1 matches 9 bases. V lost 5 bases to trimming and J lost 2 bases; unmatched junction nucleotides: 6. CDR3 length: 15 residues. The germline gives CDR1 SGHTA, CDR2 FQGNSA. CDR3 DNA: TGTGCCAGCAGCCAGACAGGGACAGGGCAAGAGACCCAGTACTTC. It translates to CASSQTGTGQETQYF.

The chain employs TRBV19 and TRBJ2-6, with TRBD2 matching over 8 bases. V lost 6 bases, J lost 0 bases, and 7 bases stayed unmatched. The length of the CDR3 is 17 residues. Germline-derived CDR1 and CDR2 are LNHDA and SQIVND (reference sequence). The CDR3 loop reads CASSRREGISGANVLTF. The CDR3 region has the DNA TGTGCCAGTAGCCGCCGGGAGGGAATCTCTGGGGCCAACGTCCTGACTTTC.

The rearrangement uses TRBV3-1 (or the pseudogene TRBV3-2) and TRBJ2-3; D ambiguous. Germline V lookup: CDR1 LGHDT, CDR2 YNNKEL (reference sequence). The CDR3 is 13 residues long. V was pared by 1 base and J by 3 bases, with 5 bases between. As DNA, the CDR3 is TGTGCCAGCAGCCAAGGTCGTACAGATACGCAGTATTTT. Translating it yields CASSQGRTDTQYF.

V is TRBV28 and J is TRBJ1-5; no definite D call. Trimming removed 3 bases at V and 0 bases at J, with 6 bases between. The CDR3 spans 14 residues. CDR1 and CDR2 from the germline V gene are MDHEN and SYDVKM. CDR3 DNA sequence: TGTGCCAGCAGTTTCGGGGTTAGCAATCAGCCCCAGCATTTT. Translation: CASSFGVSNQPQHF.

This clone was seen only once. For the CDR3, the DNA is TGTGCCAGCAGCCCTAGACCTAGCCCGGGCACCGGGGAGCTGTTTTTT. Its protein product is CASSPRPSPGTGELFF. The gene calls are TRBV6-2 or TRBV6-3 and TRBJ2-2, with a weak D call TRBD2 (5 bases). In germline, CDR1 is MNHEY, CDR2 SVGEGT. V was trimmed by 6 bases and J by 4 bases, leaving 18 bases between them. The CDR3 length is 16 residues.

This sequence joins TRBV4-3 and TRBJ1-2, with 12 bases identical to TRBD1. Germline V gene data show CDR1 as LGHNA and CDR2 as YSLEER. CDR3 length equals 15 residues. Trimming took 2 bases from V and 7 from J; bases not matched to a gene: 5. The CDR3 loop is CASSQIGTGGGGYTF. The CDR3 DNA sequence: TGCGCCAGCAGCCAAATTGGGACAGGGGGCGGTGGCTACACCTTC.